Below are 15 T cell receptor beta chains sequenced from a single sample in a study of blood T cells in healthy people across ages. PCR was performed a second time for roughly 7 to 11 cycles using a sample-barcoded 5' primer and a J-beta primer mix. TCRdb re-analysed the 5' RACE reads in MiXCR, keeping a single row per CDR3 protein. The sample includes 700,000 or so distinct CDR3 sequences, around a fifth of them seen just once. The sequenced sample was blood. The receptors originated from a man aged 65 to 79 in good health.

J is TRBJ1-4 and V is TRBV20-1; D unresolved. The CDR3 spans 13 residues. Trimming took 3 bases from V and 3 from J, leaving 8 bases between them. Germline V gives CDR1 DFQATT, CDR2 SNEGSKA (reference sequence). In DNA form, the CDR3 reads TGCAGTGCTAGGAGGGTGGCTAATGAAAAACTGTTTTTT. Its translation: CSARRVANEKLFF.

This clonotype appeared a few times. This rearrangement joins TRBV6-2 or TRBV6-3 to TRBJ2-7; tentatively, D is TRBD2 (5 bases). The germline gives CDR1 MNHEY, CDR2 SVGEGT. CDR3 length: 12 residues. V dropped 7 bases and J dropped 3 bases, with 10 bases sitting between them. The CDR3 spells CASTEGFYEQYV. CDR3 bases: TGTGCCAGCACTGAGGGTTTCTACGAGCAGTACGTC.

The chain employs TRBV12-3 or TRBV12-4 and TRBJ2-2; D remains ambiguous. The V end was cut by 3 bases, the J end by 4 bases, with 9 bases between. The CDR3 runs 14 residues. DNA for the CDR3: TGTGCCAGCAGTTTTTCTCCCGGCACCGGGGAGCTGTTTTTT. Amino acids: CASSFSPGTGELFF.

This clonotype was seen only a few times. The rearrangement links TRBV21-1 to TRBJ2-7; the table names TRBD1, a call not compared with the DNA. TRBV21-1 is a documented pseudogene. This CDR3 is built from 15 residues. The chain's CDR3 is CASSKSGGSGYEQYF. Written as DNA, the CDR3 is TGTGCCAGCAGCAAATCAGGGGGTTCTGGCTACGAGCAGTACTTC.

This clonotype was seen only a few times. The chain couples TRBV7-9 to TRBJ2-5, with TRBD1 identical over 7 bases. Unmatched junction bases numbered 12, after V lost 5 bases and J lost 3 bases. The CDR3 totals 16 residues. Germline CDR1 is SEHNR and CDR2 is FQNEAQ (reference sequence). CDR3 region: CASSPGTVTLKETQYF. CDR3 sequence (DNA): TGTGCCAGCAGCCCCGGGACAGTGACATTAAAAGAGACCCAGTACTTC.

The CDR3 DNA follows: TGTGCCAGCAGCTTAGCCGCGACTAGCCGTCATGAGCAGTTCTTC. Residues: CASSLAATSRHEQFF. The chain has TRBV7-7 and TRBJ2-5; the match to TRBD2 covers 7 bases. The J call may be incorrect, as the DNA end agrees better with TRBJ2-1. CDR1 is SSHAT and CDR2 is FNYEAQ in the germline V gene (reference sequence). The length of the CDR3 is 15 residues.

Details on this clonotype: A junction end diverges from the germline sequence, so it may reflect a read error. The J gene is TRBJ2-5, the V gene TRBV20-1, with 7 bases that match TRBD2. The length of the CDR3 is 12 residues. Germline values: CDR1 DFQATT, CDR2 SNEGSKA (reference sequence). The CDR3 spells CSAREGGNTRLF. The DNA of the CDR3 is TGCAGTGCTAGAGAGGGGGGGAACACCCGTCTCTTC.

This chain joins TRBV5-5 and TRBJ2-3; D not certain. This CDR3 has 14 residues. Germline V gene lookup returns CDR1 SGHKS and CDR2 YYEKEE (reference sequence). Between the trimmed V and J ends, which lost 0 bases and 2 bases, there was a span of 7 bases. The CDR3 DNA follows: TGTGCCAGCAGCTTGGACAGACCCACAGATACGCAGTATTTT. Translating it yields CASSLDRPTDTQYF.

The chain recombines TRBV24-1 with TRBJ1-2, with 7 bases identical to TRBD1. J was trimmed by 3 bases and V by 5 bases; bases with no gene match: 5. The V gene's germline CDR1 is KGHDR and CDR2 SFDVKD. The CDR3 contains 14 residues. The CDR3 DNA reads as TGTGCCACCAGTGGCCGGGACAGCCACTATGGCTACACCTTC. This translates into CATSGRDSHYGYTF.

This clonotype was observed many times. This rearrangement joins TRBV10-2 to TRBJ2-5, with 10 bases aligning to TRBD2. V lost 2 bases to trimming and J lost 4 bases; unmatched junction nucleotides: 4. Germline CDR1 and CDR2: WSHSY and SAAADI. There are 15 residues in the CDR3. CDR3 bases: TGCGCCAGCAGTGAGGGACTAGCGGAGAGAGAGACCCAGTACTTC. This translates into CASSEGLAERETQYF.

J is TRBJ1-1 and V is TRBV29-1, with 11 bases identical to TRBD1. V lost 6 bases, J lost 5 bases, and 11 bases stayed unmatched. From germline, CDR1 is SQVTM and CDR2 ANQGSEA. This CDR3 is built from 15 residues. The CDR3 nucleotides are TGCAGCGTCCATACCGGGACAGGGGGGGGAACTGAAGCTTTCTTT. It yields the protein CSVHTGTGGGTEAFF.

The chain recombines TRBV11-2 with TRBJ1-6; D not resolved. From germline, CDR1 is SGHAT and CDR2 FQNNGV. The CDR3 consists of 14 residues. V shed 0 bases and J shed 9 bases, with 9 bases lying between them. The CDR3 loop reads CASSLDAVFSPLHF. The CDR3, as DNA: TGTGCCAGCAGCTTAGATGCAGTGTTTTCACCCCTCCACTTT.

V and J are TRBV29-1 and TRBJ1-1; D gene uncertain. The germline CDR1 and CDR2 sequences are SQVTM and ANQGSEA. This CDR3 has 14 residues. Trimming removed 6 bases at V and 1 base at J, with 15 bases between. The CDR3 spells CSVRTQRENTEAFF. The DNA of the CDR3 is TGCAGCGTGCGAACTCAGCGGGAGAACACTGAAGCTTTCTTT.

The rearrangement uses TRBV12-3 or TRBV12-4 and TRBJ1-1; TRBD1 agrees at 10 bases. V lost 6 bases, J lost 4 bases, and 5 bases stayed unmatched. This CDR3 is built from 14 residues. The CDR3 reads CASRAGTGATEAFF. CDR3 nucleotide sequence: TGTGCCAGCAGAGCCGGGACAGGGGCCACTGAAGCTTTCTTT.

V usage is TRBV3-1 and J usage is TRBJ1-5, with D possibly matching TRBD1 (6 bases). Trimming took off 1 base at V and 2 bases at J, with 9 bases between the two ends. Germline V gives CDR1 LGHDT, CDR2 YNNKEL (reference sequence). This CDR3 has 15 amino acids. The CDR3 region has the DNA TGTGCCAGCAGCCAAGGAGGGGGTGGCAATCAGCCCCAGCATTTT. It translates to CASSQGGGGNQPQHF.